These 10 T cell receptor beta chains came from one sample sequenced in a study of cytomegalovirus exposure and HLA in healthy donors. The data were produced by immunoSEQ multiplex PCR, yet TCRdb's version contains in-frame clones alone and is incomplete. The sample lists about 120,000 clones; 95% to 96% were seen once. Source material: PBMCs. The receptors here all came from a young man in good health and CMV-seronegative.

This chain uses TRBV19 with TRBJ1-2; D gene uncertain. This CDR3 is 13 amino acids long. Trimming took off 4 bases at V and 2 bases at J, with 8 bases between the two ends. In germline, CDR1 is LNHDA, CDR2 SQIVND (reference sequence). Here the CDR3 reads CASSTTKNYGYTF. The CDR3 DNA reads TGTGCCAGTAGTACAACAAAAAACTATGGCTACACCTTC.

The chain employs TRBV5-1 and TRBJ1-3; possible D gene TRBD1, 5 bases. The V end lost 4 bases, the J end lost 2 bases, and 10 bases lay between the germline ends. Germline values: CDR1 SGHRS, CDR2 YFSETQ. The CDR3 loop spans 14 amino acids. CDR3 coding DNA: TGCGCCAGCAGCCCGGGGGGAACTGGAAACACCATATATTTT. Residues: CASSPGGTGNTIYF. The whole variable domain, filled in from reference TRBV5-1 and TRBJ1-3, reads KAGVTQTPRYLIKTRGQQVTLSCSPISGHRSVSWYQQTPGQGLQFLFEYFSETQRNKGNFPGRFSGRQFSNSRSEMNVSTLELGDSALYLCASSPGGTGNTIYFGEGSWLTVV.

The rearrangement uses TRBV2 and TRBJ2-2; 8 bases align to TRBD2. CDR3 length equals 18 residues. With 4 bases clipped from V and 8 bases from J, the junction kept 18 bases outside the gene matches. The germline gives CDR1 SNHLY, CDR2 FYNNEI. The DNA of the CDR3 is TGTGCCAGCAGTGTAGTCATCTTTAGCGGGAAAGATGCGGGGGAGCTGTTTTTT. As protein: CASSVVIFSGKDAGELFF. Full variable domain (rest looked up from reference TRBV2 and TRBJ2-2): EPEVTQTPSHQVTQMGQEVILRCVPISNHLYFYWYRQILGQKVEFLVSFYNNEISEKSEIFDDQFSVERPDGSNFTLKIRSTKLEDSAMYFCASSVVIFSGKDAGELFFGEGSRLTVL.

The rearrangement joins TRBV5-1 to TRBJ2-7, with D perhaps matching TRBD1 (6 bases). Trimming took 0 bases from V and 3 from J, leaving 13 bases between them. Germline-derived CDR1 and CDR2 are SGHRS and YFSETQ. This CDR3 region has 15 residues. The CDR3 spells CASSLVNGQSYEQYF. In DNA, the CDR3 is TGCGCCAGCAGCTTGGTAAACGGACAGAGCTACGAGCAGTACTTC.

The rearrangement links TRBV7-9 to TRBJ1-3; D unclear. This CDR3 spans 13 amino acids. From germline, CDR1 is SEHNR and CDR2 FQNEAQ (reference sequence). The germline V and J ends were trimmed by 7 bases and 4 bases, with 11 bases remaining between them. The DNA for the CDR3 is TGTGCCAGCACCCTCCCGGTCGGAAACACCATATATTTT. Encoded protein: CASTLPVGNTIYF.

The gene calls are TRBV5-6 and TRBJ1-5; TRBD1 matches at 8 bases. The V gene end was trimmed by 3 bases and the J gene end by 5 bases; junction bases not matched to a gene: 4. Germline V CDR1 and CDR2: SGHDT, YYEEEE. CDR3 size: 14 residues. The chain's CDR3 is CASSYGQGYQPQHF. The CDR3 bases are TGTGCCAGCAGCTACGGACAGGGATATCAGCCCCAGCATTTT. The variable domain in full, completed from reference TRBV5-6 and TRBJ1-5, reads DAGVTQSPTHLIKTRGQQVTLRCSPKSGHDTVSWYQQALGQGPQFIFQYYEEEERQRGNFPDRFSGHQFPNYSSELNVNALLLGDSALYLCASSYGQGYQPQHFGDGTRLSIL.

The genes are TRBV6-5 and TRBJ1-5; tentative D call: TRBD1 (6 bases). Per germline, CDR1 MNHEY and CDR2 SVGAGI. V dropped 5 bases and J dropped 6 bases, with 14 bases sitting between them. CDR3 length: 14 residues. In DNA, the CDR3 is TGTGCCAGCAGTGAGGACAGATCTGCTCAGCCCCAGCATTTT. This codes for CASSEDRSAQPQHF.

The chain carries TRBV5-1 and TRBJ2-5; tentatively, D is TRBD2 (5 bases). The V gene's germline CDR1 is SGHRS and CDR2 YFSETQ. Trimming stripped 0 bases from V and 4 bases from J, with 22 bases between. The CDR3 sequence is 18 residues long. For the CDR3, the DNA is TGCGCCAGCAGCTTGGTCCTTTCCACGTTAACTAGAGGAGAGACCCAGTACTTC. Translated, it gives CASSLVLSTLTRGETQYF.

The rearrangement links TRBV7-2 to TRBJ2-2; maybe TRBD2 (6 bases). The CDR3 has 17 amino acids. The V end lost 1 base, the J end lost 0 bases, and 12 bases lay between the germline ends. Looked up from germline, CDR1 is SGHTA and CDR2 is FQGNSA. The CDR3 is CASSLGAGWPNTGELFF. The DNA for the CDR3 is TGTGCCAGCAGCTTAGGGGCGGGGTGGCCGAACACCGGGGAGCTGTTTTTT.

The rearrangement links TRBV5-5 to TRBJ1-4; tentatively, D is TRBD1 (5 bases). The CDR3 has 15 amino acids. Germline V lookup: CDR1 SGHKS, CDR2 YYEKEE (reference sequence). V was clipped by 0 bases and J by 5 bases, with 11 bases between them. CDR3 nucleotide sequence: TGTGCCAGCAGCTTGGAGGCAGGGCTAAATGAAAAACTGTTTTTT. Translating gives CASSLEAGLNEKLFF.